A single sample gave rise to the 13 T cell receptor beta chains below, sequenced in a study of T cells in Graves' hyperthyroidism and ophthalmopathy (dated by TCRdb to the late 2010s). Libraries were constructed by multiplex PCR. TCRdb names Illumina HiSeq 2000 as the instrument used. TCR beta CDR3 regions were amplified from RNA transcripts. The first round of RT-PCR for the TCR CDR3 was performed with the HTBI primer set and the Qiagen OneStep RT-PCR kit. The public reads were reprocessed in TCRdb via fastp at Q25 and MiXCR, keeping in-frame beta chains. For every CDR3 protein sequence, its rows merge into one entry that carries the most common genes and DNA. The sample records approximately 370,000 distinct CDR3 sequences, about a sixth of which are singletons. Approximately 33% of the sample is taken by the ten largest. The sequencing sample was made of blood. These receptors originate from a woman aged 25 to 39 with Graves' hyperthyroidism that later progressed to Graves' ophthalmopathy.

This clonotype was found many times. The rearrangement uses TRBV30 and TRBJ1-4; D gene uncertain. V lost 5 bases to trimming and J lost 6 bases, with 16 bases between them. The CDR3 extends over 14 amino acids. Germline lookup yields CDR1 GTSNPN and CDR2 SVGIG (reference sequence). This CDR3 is CAWAGAGNDEKLFF. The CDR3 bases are TGTGCCTGGGCCGGCGCGGGGAATGATGAAAAACTGTTTTTT.

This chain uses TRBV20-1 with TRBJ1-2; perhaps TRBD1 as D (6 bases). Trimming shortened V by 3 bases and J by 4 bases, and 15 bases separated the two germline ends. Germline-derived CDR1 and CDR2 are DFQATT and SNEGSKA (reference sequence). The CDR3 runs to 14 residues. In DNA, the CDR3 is TGCAGTGCTAGCCCCAACAGGGACGCCTATGGCTACACCTTC. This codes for CSASPNRDAYGYTF.

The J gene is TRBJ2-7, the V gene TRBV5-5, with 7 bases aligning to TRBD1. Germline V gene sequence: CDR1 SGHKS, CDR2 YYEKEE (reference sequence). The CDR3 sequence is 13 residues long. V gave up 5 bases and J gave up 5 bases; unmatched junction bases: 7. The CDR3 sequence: CASSRQGSHEQYF. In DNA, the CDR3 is TGTGCCAGCAGTCGACAGGGTAGCCACGAGCAGTACTTC.

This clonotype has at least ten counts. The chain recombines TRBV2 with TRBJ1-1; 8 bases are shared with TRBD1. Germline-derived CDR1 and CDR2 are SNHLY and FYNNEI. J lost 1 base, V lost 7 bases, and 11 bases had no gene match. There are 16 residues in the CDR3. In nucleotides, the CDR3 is TGTGCCAGCACCACCCCTCGGGACAGGACGAACACTGAAGCTTTCTTT. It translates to CASTTPRDRTNTEAFF.

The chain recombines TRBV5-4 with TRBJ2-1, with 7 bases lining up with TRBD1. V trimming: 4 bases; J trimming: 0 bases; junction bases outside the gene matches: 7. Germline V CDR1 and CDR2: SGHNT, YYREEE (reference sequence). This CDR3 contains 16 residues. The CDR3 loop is CASSPRDRSSYNEQFF. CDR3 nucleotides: TGTGCCAGCAGCCCCCGGGACAGAAGCTCCTACAATGAGCAGTTCTTC.

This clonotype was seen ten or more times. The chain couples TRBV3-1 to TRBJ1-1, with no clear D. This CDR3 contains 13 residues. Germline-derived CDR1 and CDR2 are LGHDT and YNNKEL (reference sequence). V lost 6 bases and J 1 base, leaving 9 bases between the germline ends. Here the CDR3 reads CASSLTRNTEAFF. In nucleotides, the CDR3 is TGTGCCAGCAGTTTAACTCGGAACACTGAAGCTTTCTTT.

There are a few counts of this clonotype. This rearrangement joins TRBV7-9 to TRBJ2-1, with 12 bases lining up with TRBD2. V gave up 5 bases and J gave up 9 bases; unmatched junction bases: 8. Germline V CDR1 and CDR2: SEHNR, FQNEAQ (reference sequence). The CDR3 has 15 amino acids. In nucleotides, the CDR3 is TGTGCCAGCAGCCACCTAGCGGGAGGGGCCACTGAGCAGTTCTTC. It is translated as CASSHLAGGATEQFF.

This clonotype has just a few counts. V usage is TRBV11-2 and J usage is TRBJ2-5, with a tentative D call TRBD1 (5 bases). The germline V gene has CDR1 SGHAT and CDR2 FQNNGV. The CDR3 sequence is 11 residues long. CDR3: CATANQETQYF. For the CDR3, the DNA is TGTGCGACAGCAAACCAAGAGACCCAGTACTTC. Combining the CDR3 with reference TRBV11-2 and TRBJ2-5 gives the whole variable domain EAGVAQSPRYKIIEKRQSVAFWCNPISGHATLYWYQQILGQGPKLLIQFQNNGVVDDSQLPKDRFSAERLKGVDSTLKIQPAKLEDSAVYLCATANQETQYFGPGTRLLVL.

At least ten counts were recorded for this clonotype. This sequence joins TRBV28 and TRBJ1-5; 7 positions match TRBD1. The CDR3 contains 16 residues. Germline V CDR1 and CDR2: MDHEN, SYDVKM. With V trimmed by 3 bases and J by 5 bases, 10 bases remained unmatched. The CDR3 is CASSFLDGTVDQPQHF. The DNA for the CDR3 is TGTGCCAGCAGTTTCCTAGACGGGACAGTAGATCAGCCCCAGCATTTT.

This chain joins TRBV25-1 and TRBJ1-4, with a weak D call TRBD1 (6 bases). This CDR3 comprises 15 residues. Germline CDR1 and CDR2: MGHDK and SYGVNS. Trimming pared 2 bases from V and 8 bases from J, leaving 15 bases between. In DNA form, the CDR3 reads TGTGCCAGCAGTGAAGGGGACATCTGGGACGAAAAACTGTTTTTT. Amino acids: CASSEGDIWDEKLFF.

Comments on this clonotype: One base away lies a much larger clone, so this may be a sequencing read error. CDR3 region: CASSLDIRNHGYTF. The CDR3 bases are TGTGCCAGCAGTTTGGACATCCGTAACCATGGCTACACCTTC. The chain is built from TRBV6-2 or TRBV6-3 and TRBJ1-2, with a tentative D call TRBD1 (5 bases). Germline loops: CDR1 MNHEY, CDR2 SVGEGT. This CDR3 is built from 14 residues.

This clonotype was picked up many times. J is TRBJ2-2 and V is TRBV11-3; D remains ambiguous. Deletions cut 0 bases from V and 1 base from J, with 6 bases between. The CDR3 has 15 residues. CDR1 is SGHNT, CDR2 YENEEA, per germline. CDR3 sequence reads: CASSLDFQNTGELFF. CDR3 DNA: TGTGCCAGCAGCTTAGACTTCCAGAACACCGGGGAGCTGTTTTTT.

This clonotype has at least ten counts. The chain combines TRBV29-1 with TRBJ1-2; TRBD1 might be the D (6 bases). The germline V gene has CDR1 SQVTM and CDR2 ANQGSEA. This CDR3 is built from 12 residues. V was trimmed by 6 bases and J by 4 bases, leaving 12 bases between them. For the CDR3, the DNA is TGCAGCGTAGCCACAGGGATCTATGGCTACACCTTC. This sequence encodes CSVATGIYGYTF.